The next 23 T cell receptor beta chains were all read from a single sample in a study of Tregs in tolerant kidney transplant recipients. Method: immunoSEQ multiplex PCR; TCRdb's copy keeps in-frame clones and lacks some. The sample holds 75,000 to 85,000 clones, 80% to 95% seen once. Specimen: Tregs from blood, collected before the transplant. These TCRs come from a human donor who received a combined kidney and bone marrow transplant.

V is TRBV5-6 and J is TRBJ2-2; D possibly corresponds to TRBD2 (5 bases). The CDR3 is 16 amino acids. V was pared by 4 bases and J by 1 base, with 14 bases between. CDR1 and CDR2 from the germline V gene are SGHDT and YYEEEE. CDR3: CASSRPTGKNTGELFF. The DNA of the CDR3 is TGTGCCAGCAGCAGACCCACCGGGAAGAACACCGGGGAGCTGTTTTTT.

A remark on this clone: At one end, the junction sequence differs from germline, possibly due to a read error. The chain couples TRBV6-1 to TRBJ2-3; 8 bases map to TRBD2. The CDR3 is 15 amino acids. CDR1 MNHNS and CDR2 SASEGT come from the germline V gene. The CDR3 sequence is CASREASGYTDTQCF. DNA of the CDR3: TGTGCCAGCAGGGAGGCTAGCGGGTACACAGATACGCAGTGTTTT.

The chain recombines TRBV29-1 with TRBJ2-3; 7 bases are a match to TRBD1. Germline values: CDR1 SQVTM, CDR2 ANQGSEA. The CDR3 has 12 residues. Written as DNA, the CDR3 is TGCACCGTCGACAGGGGCACAGATACGCAGTATTTT. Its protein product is CTVDRGTDTQYF.

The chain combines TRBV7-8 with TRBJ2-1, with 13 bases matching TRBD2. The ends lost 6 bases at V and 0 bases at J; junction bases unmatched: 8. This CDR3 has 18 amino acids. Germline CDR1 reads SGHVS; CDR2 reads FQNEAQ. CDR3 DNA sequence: TGTGCCAGCAGTACGGGACTAGCGGGAACCAGCTCCTACAATGAGCAGTTCTTC. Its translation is CASSTGLAGTSSYNEQFF.

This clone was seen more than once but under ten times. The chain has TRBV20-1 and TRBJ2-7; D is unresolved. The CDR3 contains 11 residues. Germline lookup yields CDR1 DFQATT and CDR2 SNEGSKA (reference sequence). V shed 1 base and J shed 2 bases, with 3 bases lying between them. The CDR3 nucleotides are TGCAGTGCTAGAGGACCCTACGAGCAGTACTTC. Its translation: CSARGPYEQYF.

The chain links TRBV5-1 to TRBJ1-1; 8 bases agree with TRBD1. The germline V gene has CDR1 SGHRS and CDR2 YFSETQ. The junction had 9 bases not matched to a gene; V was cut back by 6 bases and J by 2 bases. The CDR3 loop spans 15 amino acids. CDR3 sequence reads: CASNGATGVNTEAFF. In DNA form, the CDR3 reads TGCGCCAGCAATGGAGCGACAGGGGTAAACACTGAAGCTTTCTTT.

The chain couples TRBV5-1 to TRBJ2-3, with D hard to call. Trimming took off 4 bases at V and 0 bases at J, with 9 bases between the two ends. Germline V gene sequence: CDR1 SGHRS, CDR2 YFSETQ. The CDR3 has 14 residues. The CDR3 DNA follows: TGCGCCAGCAGCACCGAAGACAGCACAGATACGCAGTATTTT. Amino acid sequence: CASSTEDSTDTQYF.

CDR3 sequence (DNA): TGCGCCAGCAGGCCGGGACTAGCGGGAGTGTCAGAGACCCAGTACTTC. Translating gives CASRPGLAGVSETQYF. The V gene is TRBV10-2, the J gene TRBJ2-5, with 14 bases aligning to TRBD2. This CDR3 has 16 amino acids. The trim removed 6 bases at V and 4 bases at J, leaving 7 bases unmatched. The germline V gene has CDR1 WSHSY and CDR2 SAAADI.

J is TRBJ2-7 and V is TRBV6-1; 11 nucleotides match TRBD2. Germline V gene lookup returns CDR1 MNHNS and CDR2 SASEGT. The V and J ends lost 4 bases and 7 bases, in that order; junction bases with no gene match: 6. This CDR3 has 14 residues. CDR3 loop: CASSATSGSSEQYF. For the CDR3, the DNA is TGTGCCAGCAGTGCTACTAGCGGGAGTTCTGAGCAGTACTTC.

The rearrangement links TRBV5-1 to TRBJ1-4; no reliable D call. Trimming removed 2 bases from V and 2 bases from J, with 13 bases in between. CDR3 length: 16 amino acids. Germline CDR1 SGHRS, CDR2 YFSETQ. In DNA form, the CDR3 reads TGCGCCAGCAGCTTAGGACCCCTGGGTACTAATGAAAAACTGTTTTTT. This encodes CASSLGPLGTNEKLFF.

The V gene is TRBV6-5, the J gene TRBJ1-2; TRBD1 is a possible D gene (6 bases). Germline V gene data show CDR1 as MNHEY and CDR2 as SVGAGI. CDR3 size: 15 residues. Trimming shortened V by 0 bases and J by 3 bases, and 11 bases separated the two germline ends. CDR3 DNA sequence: TGTGCCAGCAGTTACTCGGCGGGGGCGGACTATGGCTACACCTTC. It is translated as CASSYSAGADYGYTF.

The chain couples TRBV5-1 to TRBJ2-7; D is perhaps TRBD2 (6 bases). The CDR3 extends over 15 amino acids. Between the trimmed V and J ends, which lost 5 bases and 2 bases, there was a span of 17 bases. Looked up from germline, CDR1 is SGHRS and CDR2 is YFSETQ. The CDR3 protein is CASSTTQPGAYEQYF. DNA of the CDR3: TGCGCCAGCAGTACGACTCAACCGGGGGCCTACGAGCAGTACTTC. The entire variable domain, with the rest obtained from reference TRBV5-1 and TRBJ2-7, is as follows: KAGVTQTPRYLIKTRGQQVTLSCSPISGHRSVSWYQQTPGQGLQFLFEYFSETQRNKGNFPGRFSGRQFSNSRSEMNVSTLELGDSALYLCASSTTQPGAYEQYFGPGTRLTVT.

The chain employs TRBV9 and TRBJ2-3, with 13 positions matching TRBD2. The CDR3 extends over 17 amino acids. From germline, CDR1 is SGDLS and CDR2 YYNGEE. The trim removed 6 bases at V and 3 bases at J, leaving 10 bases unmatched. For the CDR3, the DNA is TGTGCCAGCACCCCTTCCGGGACTAGCGGGATAACAGATACGCAGTATTTT. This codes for CASTPSGTSGITDTQYF.

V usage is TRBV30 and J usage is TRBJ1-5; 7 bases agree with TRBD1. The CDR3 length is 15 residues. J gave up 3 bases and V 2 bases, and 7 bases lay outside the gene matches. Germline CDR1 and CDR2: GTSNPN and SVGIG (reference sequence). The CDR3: CAWSRGQTYNQPQHF. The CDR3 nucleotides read TGTGCCTGGAGTAGGGGACAGACATACAATCAGCCCCAGCATTTT.

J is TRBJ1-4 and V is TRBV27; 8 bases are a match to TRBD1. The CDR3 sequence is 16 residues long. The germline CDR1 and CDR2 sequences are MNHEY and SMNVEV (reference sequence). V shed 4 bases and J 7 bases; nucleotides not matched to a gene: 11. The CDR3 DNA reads TGTGCCAGCAGTTCGCTTCAGGGGGCGGTATCTGAAAAACTGTTTTTT. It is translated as CASSSLQGAVSEKLFF.

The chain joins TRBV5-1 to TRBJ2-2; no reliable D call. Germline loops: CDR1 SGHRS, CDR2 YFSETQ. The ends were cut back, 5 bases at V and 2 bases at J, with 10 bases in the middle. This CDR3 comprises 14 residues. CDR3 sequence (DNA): TGCGCCAGCAGACTGGGATTAAACACCGGGGAGCTGTTTTTT. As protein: CASRLGLNTGELFF. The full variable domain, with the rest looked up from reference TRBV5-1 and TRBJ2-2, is KAGVTQTPRYLIKTRGQQVTLSCSPISGHRSVSWYQQTPGQGLQFLFEYFSETQRNKGNFPGRFSGRQFSNSRSEMNVSTLELGDSALYLCASRLGLNTGELFFGEGSRLTVL.

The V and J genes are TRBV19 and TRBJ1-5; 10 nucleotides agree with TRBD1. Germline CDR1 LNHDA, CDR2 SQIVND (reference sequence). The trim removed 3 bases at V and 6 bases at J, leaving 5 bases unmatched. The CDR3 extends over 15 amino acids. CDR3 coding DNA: TGTGCCAGTAGTATTGGGACAGGGGTTACTCAGCCCCAGCATTTT. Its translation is CASSIGTGVTQPQHF.

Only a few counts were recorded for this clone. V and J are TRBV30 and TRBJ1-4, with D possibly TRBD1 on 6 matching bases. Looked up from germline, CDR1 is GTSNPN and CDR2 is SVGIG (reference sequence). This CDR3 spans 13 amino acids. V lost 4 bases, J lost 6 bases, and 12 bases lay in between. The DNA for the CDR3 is TGTGCCTGGATGAGGGGGTACGATGAAAAACTGTTTTTT. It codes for CAWMRGYDEKLFF.

This CDR3 is CATLAGSSYEQYF. The CDR3 nucleotides read TGTGCCACCCTCGCGGGGAGCTCCTACGAGCAGTACTTC. This chain joins TRBV2 and TRBJ2-7; possible D gene TRBD2, 6 bases. CDR1 and CDR2 (germline): SNHLY, FYNNEI. Trimming removed 10 bases from V and 0 bases from J, with 13 bases in between. This CDR3 spans 13 amino acids.

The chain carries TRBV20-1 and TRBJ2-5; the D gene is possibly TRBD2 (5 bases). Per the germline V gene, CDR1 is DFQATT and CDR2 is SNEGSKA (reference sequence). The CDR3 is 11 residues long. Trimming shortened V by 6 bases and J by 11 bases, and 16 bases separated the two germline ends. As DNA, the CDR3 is TGCAGTGCCCGTTGGGGAGTGAAACAGTACTTC. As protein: CSARWGVKQYF.

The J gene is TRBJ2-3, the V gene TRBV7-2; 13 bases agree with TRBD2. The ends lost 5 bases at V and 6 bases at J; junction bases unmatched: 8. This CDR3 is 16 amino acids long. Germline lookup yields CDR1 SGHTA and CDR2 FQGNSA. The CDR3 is CASSPGLAGEVDTQYF. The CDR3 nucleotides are TGTGCCAGCAGCCCAGGACTAGCGGGAGAAGTGGATACGCAGTATTTT.

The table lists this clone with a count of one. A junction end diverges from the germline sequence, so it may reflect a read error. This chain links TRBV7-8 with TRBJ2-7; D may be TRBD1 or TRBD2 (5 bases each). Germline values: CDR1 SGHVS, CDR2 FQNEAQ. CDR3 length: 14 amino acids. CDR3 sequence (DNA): TGTGCCAGCAGTACAGGACTCTCCTCCAACGAGCAGTACTTC. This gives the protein CASSTGLSSNEQYF. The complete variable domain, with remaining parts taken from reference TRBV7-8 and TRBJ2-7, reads GAGVSQSPRYKVAKRGQDVALRCDPISGHVSLFWYQQALGQGPEFLTYFQNEAQLDKSGLPSDRFFAERPEGSVSTLKIQRTQQEDSAVYLCASSTGLSSNEQYFGPGTRLTVT.

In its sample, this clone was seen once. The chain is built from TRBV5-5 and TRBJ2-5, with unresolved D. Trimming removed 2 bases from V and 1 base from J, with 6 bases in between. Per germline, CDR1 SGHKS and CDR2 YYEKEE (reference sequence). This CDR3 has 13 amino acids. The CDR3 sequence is CASSLYSQETQYF. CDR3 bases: TGTGCCAGCAGCTTATACAGCCAAGAGACCCAGTACTTC.